Presented here are 11 T cell receptor beta chains from one specimen sequenced in a study of T-cell memory formation after mild COVID-19 (dated by TCRdb to about 2021). Receptors were amplified or captured by 5' RACE. Instrument on record: Illumina NovaSeq 6000. The public reads were run again by TCRdb, first through fastp at Q25 and then through MiXCR, and only productive beta chains were kept. Rows matching on CDR3 protein sequence are summarized as one entry with the most common DNA and genes. The sample yields hundreds of thousands of distinct CDR3 sequences; about a fifth were counted once. About 8.4% of the sample comes from the top ten. The material sequenced was PBMCs or a T cell subset sorted from them (not recorded which). Source of these receptors: an adult woman who had mild COVID-19 (a few samples of this study predate the infection). The sample titles of this study are shuffled in the database, so cell type and time point are left out; the donor was told from shared clones.

CDR3 nucleotides: TGTGCCACCAGTGCGGGACAGAGGAATTCACCCCTCCACTTT. Amino acid sequence: CATSAGQRNSPLHF. This chain links TRBV24-1 with TRBJ1-6; 7 bases line up with TRBD1. V gave up 5 bases and J gave up 7 bases; unmatched junction bases: 4. The CDR3 is 14 residues long. The V gene's germline CDR1 is KGHDR and CDR2 SFDVKD.

This chain links TRBV18 with TRBJ2-7; D uncertain. Trimming cost V 5 bases and J 6 bases, with 14 bases left between them. The CDR3 spans 13 residues. The V gene's germline CDR1 is KGHSH and CDR2 LQKENI. This chain's CDR3 is CASSITRSIEQYF. Here the CDR3 DNA reads TGTGCCAGCTCAATCACAAGAAGTATCGAGCAGTACTTC. Together with reference TRBV18 and TRBJ2-7, the CDR3 gives the full variable domain: NAGVMQNPRHLVRRRGQEARLRCSPMKGHSHVYWYRQLPEEGLKFMVYLQKENIIDESGMPKERFSAEFPKEGPSILRIQQVVRGDSAAYFCASSITRSIEQYFGPGTRLTVT.

The V gene is TRBV4-1, the J gene TRBJ1-2, with D unclear. The germline gives CDR1 MGHRA, CDR2 YSYEKL. Trimming cost V 4 bases and J 2 bases, with 17 bases left between them. The CDR3 totals 16 residues. CDR3 loop: CASSPGRARNNYGYTF. The CDR3 DNA follows: TGCGCCAGCAGCCCCGGAAGAGCCCGGAACAACTATGGCTACACCTTC.

This clonotype was observed a few times. The chain joins TRBV30 to TRBJ1-2, with a weak D call TRBD1 (5 bases). Germline CDR1 is GTSNPN and CDR2 is SVGIG (reference sequence). Trimming removed 4 bases from V and 8 bases from J, with 17 bases in between. The CDR3 is made up of 13 amino acids. CDR3 in DNA: TGTGCCTGGAATACCCTCCGGACACACGGCTACACCTTC. It codes for CAWNTLRTHGYTF.

The chain employs TRBV5-1 and TRBJ2-3, with 7 bases that match TRBD1. The CDR3 has 17 amino acids. Germline V lookup: CDR1 SGHRS, CDR2 YFSETQ. The V and J ends lost 5 bases and 1 base, in that order; junction bases with no gene match: 13. In DNA form, the CDR3 reads TGCGCCAGCAGACCTGCCCCAAACAGGGGAGGCACAGATACGCAGTATTTT. Its protein is CASRPAPNRGGTDTQYF.

This clonotype was detected many times. The chain has TRBV7-2 and TRBJ2-1; perhaps TRBD2 as D (5 bases). The V gene's germline CDR1 is SGHTA and CDR2 FQGNSA. Trimming removed 5 bases at V and 7 bases at J, with 9 bases between. This CDR3 comprises 12 residues. This chain's CDR3 is CASSLSENEQFF. Here the CDR3 DNA reads TGTGCCAGCAGCCTTAGCGAAAATGAGCAGTTCTTC.

V is TRBV20-1 and J is TRBJ1-5, with 8 bases lining up with TRBD1. Trimming took 0 bases from V and 3 from J; bases not matched to a gene: 13. The CDR3 consists of 18 residues. Germline values: CDR1 DFQATT, CDR2 SNEGSKA (reference sequence). CDR3 in DNA: TGCAGTGCTAGAGATAAGGACCTCAGGGGGCCTAACAATCAGCCCCAGCATTTT. This codes for CSARDKDLRGPNNQPQHF.

V usage is TRBV27 and J usage is TRBJ1-6, with D maybe TRBD1 (6 bases). The germline V gene encodes CDR1 MNHEY and CDR2 SMNVEV (reference sequence). The CDR3 consists of 15 residues. V was cut by 7 bases and J by 5 bases, with 15 bases left in between. CDR3 sequence (DNA): TGTGCCAGCAAGATTATGGACAGCCATAATTCACCCCTCCACTTT. This translates into CASKIMDSHNSPLHF.

This clonotype was observed a few times. V is TRBV6-2 or TRBV6-3 and J is TRBJ2-3; unclear D gene. The V gene lost 6 bases and the J gene lost 7 bases, with 8 bases spanning the gap. Germline V CDR1 and CDR2: MNHEY, SVGEGT. This CDR3 is built from 11 residues. For the CDR3, the DNA is TGTGCCAGCAGGGCCGGGCATACGCAGTATTTT. As protein: CASRAGHTQYF.

This chain joins TRBV6-4 and TRBJ2-1; 8 bases line up with TRBD1. Germline V gene data show CDR1 as MRHNA and CDR2 as SNTAGT. V lost 4 bases and J lost 5; bases outside the gene matches: 13. CDR3 length: 17 residues. CDR3 DNA sequence: TGTGCCAGCAGTGTACTCAGGGGGCAGTCCGGACACAATGAGCAGTTCTTC. This translates into CASSVLRGQSGHNEQFF.

This clonotype occurred a few times. The rearrangement links TRBV12-5 to TRBJ1-5, with D hard to call. The V end lost 1 base, the J end lost 8 bases, and 6 bases lay between the germline ends. Germline CDR1 and CDR2: LGHNT and FRNRAP. CDR3 length equals 12 residues. The CDR3 coding sequence is TGTGCTAGTGGTTTGGACGACGAGCCCCAGCATTTT. Its protein product is CASGLDDEPQHF.